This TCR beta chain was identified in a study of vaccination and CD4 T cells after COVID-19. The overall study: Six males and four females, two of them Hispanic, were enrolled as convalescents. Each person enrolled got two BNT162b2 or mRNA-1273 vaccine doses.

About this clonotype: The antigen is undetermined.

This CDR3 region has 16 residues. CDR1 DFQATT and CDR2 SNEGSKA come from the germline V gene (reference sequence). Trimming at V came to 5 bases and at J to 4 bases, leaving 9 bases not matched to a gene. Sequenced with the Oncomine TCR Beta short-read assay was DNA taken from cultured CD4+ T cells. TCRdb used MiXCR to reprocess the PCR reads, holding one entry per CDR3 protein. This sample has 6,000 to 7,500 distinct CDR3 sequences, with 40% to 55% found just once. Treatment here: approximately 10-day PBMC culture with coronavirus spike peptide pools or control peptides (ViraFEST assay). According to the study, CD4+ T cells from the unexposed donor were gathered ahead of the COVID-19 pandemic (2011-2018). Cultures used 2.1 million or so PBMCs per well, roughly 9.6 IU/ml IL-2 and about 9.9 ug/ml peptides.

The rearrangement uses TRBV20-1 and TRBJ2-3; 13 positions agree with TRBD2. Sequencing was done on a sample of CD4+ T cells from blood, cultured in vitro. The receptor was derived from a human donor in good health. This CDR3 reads CSAQSTSGGAPDTQYF. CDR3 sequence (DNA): TGCAGTGCTCAAAGCACTAGCGGGGGGGCCCCAGATACGCAGTATTTT.